The clone carrying this T cell receptor (beta chain) came up many times. Its specificity is unknown. These data belong to a study of T cells in Graves' hyperthyroidism and ophthalmopathy. The wider study: Upon initial diagnosis and before any treatment, peripheral blood was collected.

Roughly 9.1 ml of fresh peripheral blood supplied the PBMCs. General study findings and limits: Most thyroid clonotypes with frequency above 0.001 were detected in blood.

Trimming at V came to 5 bases and at J to 3 bases, leaving 7 bases not matched to a gene. The V gene's germline CDR1 is MNHNS and CDR2 SASEGT. There are 14 residues in the CDR3. From RNA transcripts, TCR beta CDR3 regions were amplified. With the HTBI primer set, the TCR CDR3 went through a first round of RT-PCR. TCRdb re-analysed the multiplex PCR reads in MiXCR, keeping a single row per CDR3 protein. The table shows under 650,000 distinct CDR3 sequences, with around 15% occurring only once. What was sequenced was blood. This TCR was recovered from a woman in her twenties or thirties with Graves' hyperthyroidism. The chain has TRBV6-1 and TRBJ2-7; TRBD2 matches 7 bases. The CDR3, as DNA: TGTGCCAGCAGTAAGACTAGCAAAGTCTACGAGCAGTACTTC. Translated: CASSKTSKVYEQYF.